The following is a T cell receptor beta chain sequence with its context. This record comes from a study of blood T cell repertoires in COVID-19. Study summary: Sources were T cells, B-cell-depleted T cells, or PBMCs; the material itself was cDNA or gDNA.

Sequencing used immunoSEQ multiplex PCR; TCRdb keeps in-frame clones, though not all of them. The data hold about 300,000 clones, with 85% observed a single time. The J segment lost 2 bases and the V segment lost 5 bases, leaving 5 bases of the junction unmatched. The CDR3 runs to 14 residues. Germline lookup yields CDR1 SGHNT and CDR2 YYREEE (reference sequence). This chain joins TRBV5-4 and TRBJ2-5; 8 bases are a match to TRBD1. Sample: PBMCs or T cells enriched from blood (not recorded which). This sequence originates from a woman in her twenties or thirties who had been exposed to COVID-19. CDR3 sequence: CASRADRAQETQYF. The CDR3 bases are TGTGCCAGCAGGGCGGACAGGGCTCAAGAGACCCAGTACTTC.